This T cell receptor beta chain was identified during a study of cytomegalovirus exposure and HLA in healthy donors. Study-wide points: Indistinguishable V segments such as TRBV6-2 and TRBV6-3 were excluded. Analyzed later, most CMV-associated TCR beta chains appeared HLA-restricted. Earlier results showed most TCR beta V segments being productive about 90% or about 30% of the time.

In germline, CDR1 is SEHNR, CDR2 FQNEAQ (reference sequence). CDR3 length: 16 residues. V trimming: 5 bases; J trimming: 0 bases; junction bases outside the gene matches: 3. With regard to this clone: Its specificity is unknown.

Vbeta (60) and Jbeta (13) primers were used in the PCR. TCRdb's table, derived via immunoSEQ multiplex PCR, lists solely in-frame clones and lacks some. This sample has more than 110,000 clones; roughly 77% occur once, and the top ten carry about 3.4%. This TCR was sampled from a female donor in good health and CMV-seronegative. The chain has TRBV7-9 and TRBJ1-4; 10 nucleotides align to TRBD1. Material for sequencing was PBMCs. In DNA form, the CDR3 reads TGTGCCAGCAGCCCCGGACAGGGGGCAACTAATGAAAAACTGTTTTTT. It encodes CASSPGQGATNEKLFF.